This T cell receptor beta chain originates from a study of shared clonotypes between healthy human individuals. Study information: The composition of the donors was a couple of women and three men aged 18 to 49. Used for every donor were three CD4 naive, three CD4 memory, two CD8 naive and one CD8 memory plate.

As regards this clone: Its antigen remains unknown.

The method was immunoSEQ multiplex PCR; TCRdb's version includes in-frame clones alone and lacks a portion of them. The sample shows more than 1.2 million clones, approximately 98.5% of them seen only once. The study's findings and limits: Generally, estimated richness proved larger in naive subsets than it did in memory subsets.

The specimen was naive CD4+ T cells sorted from blood. Subset reported: CD45RA+ positively selected. The TCR sequence derives from a man aged 25-45 years in good health.

CDR3 DNA sequence: TGTGCCAGCAGCTTACGGCAAATACAAGAGACCCAGTACTTC. Amino acid sequence: CASSLRQIQETQYF. The rearrangement links TRBV7-9 to TRBJ2-5; D is unclear. Trimming took off 2 bases at V and 2 bases at J, with 9 bases between the two ends. The CDR3 is made up of 14 amino acids. Germline V gene data show CDR1 as SEHNR and CDR2 as FQNEAQ (reference sequence).